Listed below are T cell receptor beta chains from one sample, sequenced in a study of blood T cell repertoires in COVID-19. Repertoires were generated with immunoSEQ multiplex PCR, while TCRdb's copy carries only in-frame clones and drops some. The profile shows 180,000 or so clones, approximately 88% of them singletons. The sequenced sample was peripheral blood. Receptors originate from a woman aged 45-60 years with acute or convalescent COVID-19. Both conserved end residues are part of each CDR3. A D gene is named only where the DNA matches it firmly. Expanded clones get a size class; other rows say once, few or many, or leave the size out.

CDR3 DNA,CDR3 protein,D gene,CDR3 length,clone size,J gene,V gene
TGTGCCACCAGCAGGCCGGGACAGGGGGGAAACACCATATATTTT,CATSRPGQGGNTIYF,TRBD1,15,NA,TRBJ1-3,TRBV15
TGTGCCAGCAGCTTAGTAGGGACAGGCATGAACACTGAAGCTTTCTTT,CASSLVGTGMNTEAFF,TRBD1,16,NA,TRBJ1-1,TRBV7-8
TGCGCCAGCAGCTTGGCCGTTGGGGCCTCTTATAATTCACCCCTCCACTTT,CASSLAVGASYNSPLHF,NA,17,once,TRBJ1-6,TRBV5-1
TGCAGCGTGTACAGGGGGCTGGGCGACACTGAAGCTTTCTTT,CSVYRGLGDTEAFF,TRBD1,14,NA,TRBJ1-1,TRBV29-1
TGTGCCAGCAGCTTGTGGGAGTTCCCCTACAATGAGCAGTTCTTC,CASSLWEFPYNEQFF,NA,15,NA,TRBJ2-1,TRBV5-6
TGTGCCAGCAGCTTACCAGGGAACTATGGCTACACCTTC,CASSLPGNYGYTF,NA,13,NA,TRBJ1-2,TRBV5-4
TGTGCCAGTAGTATAGAAGGCGGGGGGGCCAACGTCCTGACTTTC,CASSIEGGGANVLTF,NA,15,NA,TRBJ2-6,TRBV19
TGTGCCAGCCACCACTTAGCGCCCGGGAATAATGAGCAGTTCTTC,CASHHLAPGNNEQFF,NA,15,NA,TRBJ2-1,TRBV5-4
TGTGCCAGCAGTTTGGGGACAGGGAACACCGGGGAGCTGTTTTTT,CASSLGTGNTGELFF,TRBD1,15,NA,TRBJ2-2,TRBV27
TGTGCCAGCAGCTTATTTCCTAGCGGGGGGCGTGGCACCGGGGAGCTGTTTTTT,CASSLFPSGGRGTGELFF,TRBD2,18,NA,TRBJ2-2,TRBV7-3
TGTGCCAGCAGCTTAAGGGTCGGACTAGCGGGAGACCCAGATACGCAGTATTTT,CASSLRVGLAGDPDTQYF,TRBD2,18,once,TRBJ2-3,TRBV7-9
TGTGCCAGCAGCCTTCCCCTGTTGCGGGGGTTTTACGAGCAGTACTTC,CASSLPLLRGFYEQYF,TRBD2,16,NA,TRBJ2-7,TRBV6-2/TRBV6-3
TGTGCCAGCTCGCTTACAGGGGGCACTAATGAAAAACTGTTTTTT,CASSLTGGTNEKLFF,TRBD1,15,few,TRBJ1-4,TRBV18
TGTGCCAGCAGACCCCGGGACAGGGGGCTGGCTTTCTTT,CASRPRDRGLAFF,TRBD1,13,NA,TRBJ1-1,TRBV2
TGTGCCAGCAGCCAAGCAGGGCGACAGGACCATGAAAAACTGTTTTTT,CASSQAGRQDHEKLFF,NA,16,NA,TRBJ1-4,TRBV4-2
TGTGCCAGCAGTTTATATGTGAACACTGAAGCTTTCTTT,CASSLYVNTEAFF,NA,13,NA,TRBJ1-1,TRBV12-3/TRBV12-4
TGTGCCAGTAGTATTTCTAGCGGACTATACAATGAGCAGTTCTTC,CASSISSGLYNEQFF,TRBD2,15,once,TRBJ2-1,TRBV19
TGTGCCAGCACCCGACAGGGCGATGGCTACACCTTC,CASTRQGDGYTF,TRBD1,12,NA,TRBJ1-2,TRBV7-9
TGTGCCAGCAGTTTTTTTGAACAGGGGCGTGAAAAACTGTTTTTT,CASSFFEQGREKLFF,TRBD1,15,NA,TRBJ1-4,TRBV28
TGTGCCAGTAGTATCCCCGGGACACTCTATGGCTACACCTTC,CASSIPGTLYGYTF,NA,14,NA,TRBJ1-2,TRBV19
TGTGCCAGCAGCCCTAATAGGGGGTGGAGGGAAAAACTGTTTTTT,CASSPNRGWREKLFF,NA,15,NA,TRBJ1-4,TRBV3-1/TRBV3-2
TGCGCCAGCAGCCAAGTTTCCCTGGGGGCTATTGGCTACACCTTC,CASSQVSLGAIGYTF,NA,15,NA,TRBJ1-2,TRBV4-1
TGTGCCAGTAGCCCAGGGGGCTATAATTCACCCCTCCACTTT,CASSPGGYNSPLHF,TRBD1,14,NA,TRBJ1-6,TRBV19
TGTGCCAGCTCAGCGGAGACGATGAACACTGAAGCTTTCTTT,CASSAETMNTEAFF,NA,14,NA,TRBJ1-1,TRBV18
TGTGCCAGCACCCCCATAGCGGGAGTCTCGGAAACAGATACGCAGTATTTT,CASTPIAGVSETDTQYF,TRBD2,17,NA,TRBJ2-3,TRBV5-4
TGTGCCAGCAGTGGTCAACGAGCGGGAGGCACCGGGGAGCTGTTTTTT,CASSGQRAGGTGELFF,TRBD2,16,NA,TRBJ2-2,TRBV2
TGTGCCACCAGCGAATCCCGACAGGGGAACTATGGCTACACCTTC,CATSESRQGNYGYTF,TRBD1,15,NA,TRBJ1-2,TRBV24-1
TGTGCCAGCAGCTTATCGGAGCCCTATGGCTACACCTTC,CASSLSEPYGYTF,NA,13,once,TRBJ1-2,TRBV7-9
TGTGCCTGGAGACTACTAGCGGGAGTAGGTGAGCAGTTCTTC,CAWRLLAGVGEQFF,TRBD2,14,NA,TRBJ2-1,TRBV30
TGTGCCAGTAGTTCCGGACTTACAGATACGCAGTATTTT,CASSSGLTDTQYF,NA,13,NA,TRBJ2-3,TRBV19
TGTGCCAGCAGCTTAGTACAGAGTAATTCACCCCTCCACTTT,CASSLVQSNSPLHF,NA,14,NA,TRBJ1-6,TRBV11-2
TGTGCCAGCAGCCCACAGGGGGGGGATGGCTACACCTTC,CASSPQGGDGYTF,TRBD1,13,NA,TRBJ1-2,TRBV4-2